The 29 T cell receptor beta chains below come from one sample, sequenced in a study of T cell repertoires in cytomegalovirus infection. Via MiXCR, TCRdb re-called the reads, giving one row per CDR3 protein. This table has approximately 200,000 distinct CDR3 sequences, roughly 22% appearing once. The sample comprised CD8+ T cells from PBMCs. The receptors derive from a human donor in good health (CMV status not recorded). Some clones in this sample may be carry-over from other donors' samples.

About this clonotype itself: This may stem from a read error, because a much larger clone lies one nucleotide away. The V call is TRBV28, the J call TRBJ1-1; D is undetermined. This CDR3 comprises 11 residues. Germline lookup yields CDR1 MDHEN and CDR2 SYDVKM. The CDR3, as DNA: TGTGCCAACAGTCCCGGTATAGAAGCTTTCTTT. This encodes CANSPGIEAFF.

The chain has TRBV29-1 and TRBJ2-2; D remains unclear. The CDR3 sequence is 9 residues long. V shed 8 bases and J shed 8 bases, with 6 bases lying between them. The germline gives CDR1 SQVTM, CDR2 ANQGSEA. The CDR3 DNA reads as TGCAGCCTCCGGGGGGAGCTGTTTTTT. This sequence encodes CSLRGELFF.

Ten or more counts support this clonotype. For the CDR3, the DNA is TGTGCCAGCAGCCCGAAACAGACGAACATGAACACTGAAGCTTTCTTT. Protein: CASSPKQTNMNTEAFF. This chain joins TRBV7-9 and TRBJ1-1; D is uncertain. Trimming took off 5 bases at V and 0 bases at J, with 16 bases between the two ends. Per germline, CDR1 SEHNR and CDR2 FQNEAQ (reference sequence). The CDR3 totals 16 residues.

V usage is TRBV27 and J usage is TRBJ1-1; a weak D match, TRBD1 (5 bases). CDR3 length: 15 amino acids. Deletions cut 5 bases from V and 0 bases from J, with 13 bases between. Germline-derived CDR1 and CDR2 are MNHEY and SMNVEV (reference sequence). The CDR3 bases are TGTGCCAGCAGTCCCCCGGGACTGCTGAACACTGAAGCTTTCTTT. The encoded protein is CASSPPGLLNTEAFF.

The table lists this clonotype with a few counts. This chain joins TRBV2 and TRBJ2-7, with D perhaps matching TRBD1 (5 bases). The CDR3 covers 12 residues. Germline CDR1 SNHLY, CDR2 FYNNEI. V shed 4 bases and J shed 5 bases, with 9 bases lying between them. The CDR3 DNA reads TGTGCCAGCAGTGTACCAGGGAACGAGCAGTACTTC. This translates into CASSVPGNEQYF.

The chain links TRBV7-9 to TRBJ1-1; D unclear. CDR1 SEHNR and CDR2 FQNEAQ come from the germline V gene (reference sequence). This CDR3 has 15 residues. V dropped 1 base and J dropped 1 base, with 10 bases sitting between them. The CDR3 here is CASSLGAGENTEAFF. As DNA, the CDR3 is TGTGCCAGCAGCTTAGGGGCAGGAGAGAACACTGAAGCTTTCTTT.

This clonotype ranks as large. The chain joins TRBV7-8 to TRBJ2-3; D gene uncertain. Trimming removed 5 bases from V and 5 bases from J, with 17 bases in between. Per germline, CDR1 SGHVS and CDR2 FQNEAQ. This CDR3 contains 15 residues. CDR3 in DNA: TGTGCCAGCAGCCTCACCGGGTCCCTGGGAGATACGCAGTATTTT. It encodes CASSLTGSLGDTQYF. The full variable domain, rest sourced from reference TRBV7-8 and TRBJ2-3, is GAGVSQSPRYKVAKRGQDVALRCDPISGHVSLFWYQQALGQGPEFLTYFQNEAQLDKSGLPSDRFFAERPEGSVSTLKIQRTQQEDSAVYLCASSLTGSLGDTQYFGPGTRLTVL.

This clonotype was seen repeatedly, ten times or more. The rearrangement uses TRBV9 and TRBJ1-1; no reliable D call. The CDR3 length is 13 residues. Germline V gene data show CDR1 as SGDLS and CDR2 as YYNGEE. Trimming cost V 0 bases and J 0 bases, with 3 bases left between them. The CDR3 nucleotides read TGTGCCAGCAGCGTAGGGATGAACACTGAAGCTTTCTTT. This gives the protein CASSVGMNTEAFF.

The V call is TRBV19, the J call TRBJ1-2, with TRBD1 as a possible D gene (6 bases). This CDR3 contains 16 residues. Trimming took off 3 bases at V and 3 bases at J, with 17 bases between the two ends. Germline assignment: CDR1 LNHDA and CDR2 SQIVND (reference sequence). CDR3 nucleotide sequence: TGTGCCAGTAGTATGGGCATCGGGGGGCAATACTATGGCTACACCTTC. Protein sequence: CASSMGIGGQYYGYTF.

This clonotype occurred many times. V usage is TRBV7-2 and J usage is TRBJ2-2; 7 bases fit TRBD2. CDR1 and CDR2 (germline): SGHTA, FQGNSA. This CDR3 is 14 amino acids long. V trimming: 1 base; J trimming: 5 bases; junction bases outside the gene matches: 1. In DNA, the CDR3 is TGTGCCAGCAGCTTAGGTAGCGGGACCGGGGAGCTGTTTTTT. It is translated as CASSLGSGTGELFF.

There are a few counts of this clonotype. Germline and junction disagree at one end, which may indicate a read error. V and J are TRBV4-1 and TRBJ1-6; tentatively, D is TRBD1 (5 bases). The CDR3 consists of 16 residues. Germline V CDR1 and CDR2: MGHRA, YSYEKL. CDR3 coding DNA: TGCGCCAGCAGCCCAGGCGGGGACTCCCATAATTCACCCCTCCACTTT. It translates to CASSPGGDSHNSPLHF.

The chain couples TRBV6-5 to TRBJ2-7; D remains ambiguous. The CDR3 loop spans 11 amino acids. The ends were cut back, 2 bases at V and 9 bases at J, with 8 bases in the middle. Germline V gives CDR1 MNHEY, CDR2 SVGAGI. In nucleotides, the CDR3 is TGTGCCAGCAGTTACAGTGGGGTGCAGTACTTC. It encodes CASSYSGVQYF.

The rearrangement uses TRBV5-1 and TRBJ2-1, with D maybe TRBD2 (5 bases). This CDR3 has 11 amino acids. Between the trimmed V and J ends, which lost 5 bases and 6 bases, there was a span of 6 bases. In germline, CDR1 is SGHRS, CDR2 YFSETQ. The CDR3, as DNA: TGCGCCAGCAGACTAGGCAATGAGCAGTTCTTC. It codes for CASRLGNEQFF. The whole variable domain, remainder taken from reference TRBV5-1 and TRBJ2-1, is KAGVTQTPRYLIKTRGQQVTLSCSPISGHRSVSWYQQTPGQGLQFLFEYFSETQRNKGNFPGRFSGRQFSNSRSEMNVSTLELGDSALYLCASRLGNEQFFGPGTRLTVL.

This clonotype has ten or more counts. The gene calls are TRBV5-5 and TRBJ2-1; possibly TRBD2 for D (6 bases). Germline CDR1 and CDR2: SGHKS and YYEKEE (reference sequence). This CDR3 region has 16 residues. The V gene lost 5 bases and the J gene lost 2 bases, with 17 bases spanning the gap. The CDR3 DNA reads TGTGCCAGCAGTTCCGTTGGGGGGACCACCTACAATGAGCAGTTCTTC. Translated, it gives CASSSVGGTTYNEQFF. Drawing the rest from reference TRBV5-5 and TRBJ2-1, the complete variable domain is DAGVTQSPTHLIKTRGQQVTLRCSPISGHKSVSWYQQVLGQGPQFIFQYYEKEERGRGNFPDRFSARQFPNYSSELNVNALLLGDSALYLCASSSVGGTTYNEQFFGPGTRLTVL.

The chain combines TRBV28 with TRBJ2-7; 8 positions match TRBD1. CDR1 and CDR2 from the germline V gene are MDHEN and SYDVKM. This CDR3 comprises 15 residues. Germline trimming cut 1 base from V and 4 bases from J; bases unmatched to any gene: 6. CDR3 in DNA: TGTGCCAGCAGTTTATCAGGGGGCGGCGAGTACGAGCAGTACTTC. This codes for CASSLSGGGEYEQYF.

Only a few counts were recorded for this clonotype. This rearrangement joins TRBV20-1 to TRBJ2-3; D is unresolved. Germline V CDR1 and CDR2: DFQATT, SNEGSKA (reference sequence). There are 14 residues in the CDR3. CDR3 loop: CSLELATSTDTQYF. Here the CDR3 DNA reads TGCAGCCTCGAGTTAGCCACTAGCACAGATACGCAGTATTTT.

This clonotype was recorded a few times. This chain uses TRBV2 with TRBJ1-1; TRBD1 matches 10 bases. V dropped 8 bases and J dropped 4; count of bases not matched to a gene: 10. Per germline, CDR1 SNHLY and CDR2 FYNNEI. The CDR3 has 15 residues. The CDR3 sequence is CASRALTGGTTEAFF. CDR3 sequence (DNA): TGTGCCAGCCGCGCTTTGACAGGGGGCACCACTGAAGCTTTCTTT.

The CDR3 nucleotides are TGCAGTGCTATCGGGGGAGGGAACTATGGCTACACCTTC. Encoded protein: CSAIGGGNYGYTF. J is TRBJ1-2 and V is TRBV20-1; D might be TRBD1 (5 bases). The CDR3 contains 13 residues. Germline CDR1 reads DFQATT; CDR2 reads SNEGSKA (reference sequence). Trimming took off 4 bases at V and 2 bases at J, with 11 bases between the two ends.

The chain has TRBV10-3 and TRBJ2-1; a weak D match, TRBD2 (6 bases). This CDR3 has 14 amino acids. The germline gives CDR1 ENHRY, CDR2 SYGVKD. The ends were cut back, 0 bases at V and 9 bases at J, with 12 bases in the middle. CDR3 DNA: TGTGCCATCAGTGAGTCCGGACTACCCATTGAGCAGTTCTTC. Translation: CAISESGLPIEQFF.

The chain links TRBV28 to TRBJ2-1, with 11 nucleotides matching TRBD1. With 3 bases clipped from V and 3 bases from J, the junction kept 7 bases outside the gene matches. This CDR3 spans 17 amino acids. The germline gives CDR1 MDHEN, CDR2 SYDVKM. The DNA of the CDR3 is TGTGCCAGCAGTTTCCCAGCCGGGACAGGGGGCTACAATGAGCAGTTCTTC. It encodes CASSFPAGTGGYNEQFF.

A remark on this clonotype: A much larger clonotype is one base distant, so this may be a read error. The V and J genes are TRBV7-2 and TRBJ2-1, with 8 bases aligning to TRBD2. CDR1 is SGHTA, CDR2 FQGNSA, per germline. This CDR3 contains 15 residues. The V segment lost 4 bases and the J segment 8 bases; nucleotides outside the gene matches: 10. Here the CDR3 reads CASSWAALAGDEQFF. CDR3 sequence (DNA): TGTGCCAGCAGCTGGGCAGCCCTAGCGGGTGATGAGCAGTTCTTC.

This chain joins TRBV7-9 and TRBJ2-1; 11 nucleotides agree with TRBD2. Germline CDR1 is SEHNR and CDR2 is FQNEAQ (reference sequence). V was clipped by 4 bases and J by 12 bases; unmatched bases: 5. The CDR3 contains 13 residues. This CDR3 is CASSSTTSGGQFF. The CDR3 nucleotides are TGTGCCAGCAGCTCGACTACTAGCGGGGGGCAGTTCTTC.

On this clonotype: This clone may be a read error of a much larger clone one base away. This CDR3 is CTSSATRTGGGHGYTF. The CDR3 DNA sequence: TGTACCAGCAGTGCAACGCGGACAGGGGGCGGCCATGGCTACACCTTC. The rearrangement joins TRBV28 to TRBJ1-2; 11 bases are a match to TRBD1. This CDR3 comprises 16 residues. Germline CDR1 MDHEN, CDR2 SYDVKM.

This clonotype was found a few times. This chain uses TRBV20-1 with TRBJ1-5; 9 bases agree with TRBD1. This CDR3 spans 18 amino acids. Germline CDR1 reads DFQATT; CDR2 reads SNEGSKA (reference sequence). The trim removed 6 bases at V and 5 bases at J, leaving 20 bases unmatched. The CDR3 nucleotides are TGCAGTGCCGAGAGTTGGGACAGGGTCTCTGAATGGGATCAGCCCCAGCATTTT. Protein: CSAESWDRVSEWDQPQHF.

The sample holds many counts of this clonotype. J is TRBJ2-1 and V is TRBV7-8; the D call may be TRBD1 or TRBD2 (6 bases each). This CDR3 is 16 amino acids long. CDR1 is SGHVS, CDR2 FQNEAQ, per germline. Trimming left V 1 base short and J 7 bases short, with 17 bases between. As DNA, the CDR3 is TGTGCCAGCAGCTTAGTATCGGGGGCCTTTAGGAATGAGCAGTTCTTC. Translating it yields CASSLVSGAFRNEQFF.

This clonotype was seen a few times. The chain recombines TRBV7-9 with TRBJ1-1; D remains unclear. This CDR3 contains 13 residues. With 5 bases removed from V and 7 bases from J, the gap between germline ends came to 14 bases. Germline V gene sequence: CDR1 SEHNR, CDR2 FQNEAQ (reference sequence). CDR3 protein: CASSPDGYGEAFF. The CDR3 nucleotides read TGTGCCAGCAGCCCCGATGGATACGGTGAAGCTTTCTTT.

There are a few counts of this clonotype. The genes are TRBV28 and TRBJ2-7, with 10 nucleotides matching TRBD1. Germline CDR1 reads MDHEN; CDR2 reads SYDVKM. The CDR3 runs 15 residues. The V and J ends lost 7 bases and 5 bases, in that order; junction bases with no gene match: 11. The CDR3 DNA is TGTGCCAGCAACCTCCGGGACAGGGGTCTAAACGAGCAGTACTTC. It specifies CASNLRDRGLNEQYF. The whole variable domain, filled in from reference TRBV28 and TRBJ2-7, reads DVKVTQSSRYLVKRTGEKVFLECVQDMDHENMFWYRQDPGLGLRLIYFSYDVKMKEKGDIPEGYSVSREKKERFSLILESASTNQTSMYLCASNLRDRGLNEQYFGPGTRLTVT.

A few counts support this clonotype. The rearrangement uses TRBV4-2 and TRBJ2-5; 7 nucleotides match TRBD2. V gave up 4 bases and J gave up 3 bases; unmatched junction bases: 5. The CDR3 is made up of 14 amino acids. The germline CDR1 and CDR2 sequences are LGHNA and YNFKEQ. For the CDR3, the DNA is TGTGCCAGCAGCCCCGGACTAGGGGAAGAGACCCAGTACTTC. Protein sequence: CASSPGLGEETQYF.

This clonotype came up a few times. The gene calls are TRBV20-1 and TRBJ2-7; D not resolved. The CDR3 has 16 residues. V lost 0 bases to trimming and J lost 3 bases, with 18 bases between them. From germline, CDR1 is DFQATT and CDR2 SNEGSKA (reference sequence). CDR3: CSARDSLVFPDYEQYF. Written as DNA, the CDR3 is TGCAGTGCTAGAGACTCTCTAGTATTCCCGGACTACGAGCAGTACTTC.